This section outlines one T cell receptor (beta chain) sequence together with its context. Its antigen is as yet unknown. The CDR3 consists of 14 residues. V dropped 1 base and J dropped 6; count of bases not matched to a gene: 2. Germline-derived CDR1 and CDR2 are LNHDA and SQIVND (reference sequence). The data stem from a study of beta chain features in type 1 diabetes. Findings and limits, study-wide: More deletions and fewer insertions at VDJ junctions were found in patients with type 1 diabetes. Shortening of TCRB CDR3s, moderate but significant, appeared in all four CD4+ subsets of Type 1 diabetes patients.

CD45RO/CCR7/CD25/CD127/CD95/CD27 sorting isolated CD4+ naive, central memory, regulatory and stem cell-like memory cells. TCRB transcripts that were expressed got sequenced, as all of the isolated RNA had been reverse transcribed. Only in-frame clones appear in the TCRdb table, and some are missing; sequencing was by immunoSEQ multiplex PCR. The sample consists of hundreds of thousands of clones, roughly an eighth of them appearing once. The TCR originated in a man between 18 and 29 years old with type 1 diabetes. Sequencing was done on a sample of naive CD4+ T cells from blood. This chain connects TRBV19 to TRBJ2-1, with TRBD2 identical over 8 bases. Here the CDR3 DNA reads TGTGCCAGTAGTATAGGAGCGGGAGCCAATGAGCAGTTCTTC. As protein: CASSIGAGANEQFF.